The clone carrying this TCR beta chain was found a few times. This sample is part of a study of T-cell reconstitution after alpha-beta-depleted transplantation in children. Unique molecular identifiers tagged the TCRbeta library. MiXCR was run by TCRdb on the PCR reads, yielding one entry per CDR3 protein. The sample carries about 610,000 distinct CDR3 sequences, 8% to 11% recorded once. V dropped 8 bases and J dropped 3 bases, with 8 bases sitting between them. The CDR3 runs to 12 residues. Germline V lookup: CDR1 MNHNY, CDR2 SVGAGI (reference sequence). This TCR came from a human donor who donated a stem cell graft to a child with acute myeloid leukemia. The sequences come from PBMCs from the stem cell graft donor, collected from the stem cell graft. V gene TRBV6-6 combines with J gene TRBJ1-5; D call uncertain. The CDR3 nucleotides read TGTGCCAGCCAGGTTTCCAATCAGCCCCAGCATTTT. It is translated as CASQVSNQPQHF.